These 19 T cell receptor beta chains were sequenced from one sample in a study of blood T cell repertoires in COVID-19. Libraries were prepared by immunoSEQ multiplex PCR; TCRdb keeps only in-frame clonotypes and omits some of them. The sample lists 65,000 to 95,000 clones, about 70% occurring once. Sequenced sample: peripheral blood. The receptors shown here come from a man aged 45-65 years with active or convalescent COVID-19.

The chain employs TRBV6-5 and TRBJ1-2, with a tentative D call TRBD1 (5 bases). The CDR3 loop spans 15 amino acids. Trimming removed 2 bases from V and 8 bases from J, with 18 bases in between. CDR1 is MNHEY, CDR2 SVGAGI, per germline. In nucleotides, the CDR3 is TGTGCCAGCAGTTACGACACCTCCGGGGGATACGGCTACACCTTC. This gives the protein CASSYDTSGGYGYTF.

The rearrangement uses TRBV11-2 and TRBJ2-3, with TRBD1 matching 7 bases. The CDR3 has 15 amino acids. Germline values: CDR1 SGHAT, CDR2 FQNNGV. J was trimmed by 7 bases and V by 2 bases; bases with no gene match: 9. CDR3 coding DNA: TGTGCCAGCAGCTTAAGGGGGCTTAATCTGAATACGCAGTATTTT. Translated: CASSLRGLNLNTQYF.

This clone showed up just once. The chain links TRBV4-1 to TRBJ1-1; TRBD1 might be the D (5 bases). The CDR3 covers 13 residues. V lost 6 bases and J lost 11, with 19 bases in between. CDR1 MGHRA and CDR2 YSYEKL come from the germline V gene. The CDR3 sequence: CASSLQGAAEAFF. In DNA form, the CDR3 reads TGCGCCAGCAGTCTCCAAGGGGCCGCGGAGGCTTTCTTT.

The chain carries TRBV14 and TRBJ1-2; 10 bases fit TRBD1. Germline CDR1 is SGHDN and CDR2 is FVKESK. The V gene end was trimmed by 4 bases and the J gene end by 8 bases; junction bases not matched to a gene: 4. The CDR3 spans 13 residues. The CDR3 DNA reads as TGTGCCAGCAGCCCATGGACAGGGGGAGGCTACACCTTC. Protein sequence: CASSPWTGGGYTF.

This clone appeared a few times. The CDR3 DNA reads TGTGCCAGCAGCCCAACGGACGGGAAGACCCAGTACTTC. Translated: CASSPTDGKTQYF. The chain carries TRBV9 and TRBJ2-5, with D possibly being TRBD2 (5 bases). Trimming removed 4 bases at V and 6 bases at J, with 13 bases between. Germline V gene sequence: CDR1 SGDLS, CDR2 YYNGEE. The CDR3 covers 13 residues.

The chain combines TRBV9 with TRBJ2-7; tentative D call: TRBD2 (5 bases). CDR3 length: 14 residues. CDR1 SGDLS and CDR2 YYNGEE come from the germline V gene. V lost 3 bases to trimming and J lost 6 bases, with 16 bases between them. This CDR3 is CASSAGTLRAEQYF. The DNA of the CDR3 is TGTGCCAGCAGCGCCGGAACATTGCGGGCCGAGCAGTACTTC.

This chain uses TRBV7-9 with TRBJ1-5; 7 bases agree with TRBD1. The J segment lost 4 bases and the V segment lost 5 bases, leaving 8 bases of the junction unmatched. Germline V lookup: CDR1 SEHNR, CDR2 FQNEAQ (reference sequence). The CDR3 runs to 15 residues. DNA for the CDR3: TGTGCCAGCAGCCCGCAGACAGGGTCGAATCAGCCCCAGCATTTT. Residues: CASSPQTGSNQPQHF.

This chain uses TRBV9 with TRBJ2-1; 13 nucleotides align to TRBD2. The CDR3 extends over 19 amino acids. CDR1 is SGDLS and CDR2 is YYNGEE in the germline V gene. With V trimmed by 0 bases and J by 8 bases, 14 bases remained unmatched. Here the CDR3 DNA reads TGTGCCAGCAGCGTAGCTACATCGGGACTAGCGGGGCCCTGGGATGAGCAGTTCTTC. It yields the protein CASSVATSGLAGPWDEQFF.

CDR3 sequence: CASSLAGVSYNEQFF. Here the CDR3 DNA reads TGCGCCAGCAGCCTAGCGGGGGTATCCTACAATGAGCAGTTCTTC. The rearrangement links TRBV5-1 to TRBJ2-1; 10 bases fit TRBD2. The CDR3 covers 15 residues. Germline V CDR1 and CDR2: SGHRS, YFSETQ. With V trimmed by 4 bases and J by 1 base, 2 bases remained unmatched.

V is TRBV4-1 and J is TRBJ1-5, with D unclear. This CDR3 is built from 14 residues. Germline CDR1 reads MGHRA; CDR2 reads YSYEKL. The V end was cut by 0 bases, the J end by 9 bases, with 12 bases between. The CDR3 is CASSQDGSLGPQHF. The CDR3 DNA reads TGCGCCAGCAGCCAAGATGGGAGTTTAGGGCCCCAGCATTTT.

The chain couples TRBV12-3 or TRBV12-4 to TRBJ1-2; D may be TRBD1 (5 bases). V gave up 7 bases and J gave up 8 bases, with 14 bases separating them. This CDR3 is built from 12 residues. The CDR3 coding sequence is TGTGCCAGCACCTTGGGGCCCCAGGGCTACACCTTC. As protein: CASTLGPQGYTF.

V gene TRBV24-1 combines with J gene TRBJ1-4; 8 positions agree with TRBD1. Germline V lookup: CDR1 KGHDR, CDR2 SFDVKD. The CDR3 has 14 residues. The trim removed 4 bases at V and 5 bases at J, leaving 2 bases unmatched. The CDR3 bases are TGTGCCACCAGTGAGACAGGGGAAAATGAAAAACTGTTTTTT. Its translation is CATSETGENEKLFF.

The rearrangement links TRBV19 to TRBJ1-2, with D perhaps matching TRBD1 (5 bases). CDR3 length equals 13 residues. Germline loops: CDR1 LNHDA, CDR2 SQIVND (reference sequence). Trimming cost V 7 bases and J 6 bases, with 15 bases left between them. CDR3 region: CASIGPGLNGYTF. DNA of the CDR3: TGTGCCAGTATTGGTCCAGGGCTAAATGGCTACACCTTC.

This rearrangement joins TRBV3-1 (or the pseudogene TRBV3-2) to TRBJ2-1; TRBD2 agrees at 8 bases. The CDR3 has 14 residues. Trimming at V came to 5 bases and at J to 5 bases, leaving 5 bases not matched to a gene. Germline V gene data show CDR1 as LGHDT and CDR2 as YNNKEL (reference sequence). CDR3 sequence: CASSYSGAHNEQFF. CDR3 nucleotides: TGTGCCAGCAGCTATAGCGGGGCCCACAATGAGCAGTTCTTC.

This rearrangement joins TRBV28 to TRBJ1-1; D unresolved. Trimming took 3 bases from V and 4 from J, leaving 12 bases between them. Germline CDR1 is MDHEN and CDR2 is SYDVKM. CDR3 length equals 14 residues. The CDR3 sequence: CASSFPALGTEAFF. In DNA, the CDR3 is TGTGCCAGCAGTTTCCCCGCCCTCGGCACTGAAGCTTTCTTT.

CDR3 residues: CASSYLGSGELFF. CDR3 DNA sequence: TGTGCCAGCAGCTATTTGGGCTCCGGGGAGCTGTTTTTT. The chain has TRBV5-6 and TRBJ2-2; no firm D call. Trimming removed 3 bases at V and 6 bases at J, with 9 bases between. Per the germline V gene, CDR1 is SGHDT and CDR2 is YYEEEE. The CDR3 has 13 amino acids. Complete variable domain (other parts from reference TRBV5-6 and TRBJ2-2): DAGVTQSPTHLIKTRGQQVTLRCSPKSGHDTVSWYQQALGQGPQFIFQYYEEEERQRGNFPDRFSGHQFPNYSSELNVNALLLGDSALYLCASSYLGSGELFFGEGSRLTVL.

CDR3 protein: CASSPAGAADTQYF. The CDR3 bases are TGTGCCAGCAGCCCCGCGGGGGCCGCAGATACGCAGTATTTT. The chain employs TRBV9 and TRBJ2-3, with TRBD2 as a possible D gene (7 bases). Trimming shortened V by 4 bases and J by 4 bases, and 13 bases separated the two germline ends. The CDR3 totals 14 residues. Germline values: CDR1 SGDLS, CDR2 YYNGEE.

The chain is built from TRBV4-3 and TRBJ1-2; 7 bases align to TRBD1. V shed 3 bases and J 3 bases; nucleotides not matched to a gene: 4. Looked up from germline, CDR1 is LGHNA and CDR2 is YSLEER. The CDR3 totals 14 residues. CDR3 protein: CASSQATGYYGYTF. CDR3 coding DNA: TGCGCCAGCAGCCAGGCGACAGGGTACTATGGCTACACCTTC.

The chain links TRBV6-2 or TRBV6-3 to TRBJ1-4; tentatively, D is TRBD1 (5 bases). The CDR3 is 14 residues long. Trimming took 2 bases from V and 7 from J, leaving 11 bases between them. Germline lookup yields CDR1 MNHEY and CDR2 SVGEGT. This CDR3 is CASSYRGGTEKLFF. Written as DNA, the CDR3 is TGTGCCAGCAGTTACCGGGGGGGGACTGAAAAACTGTTTTTT.